Presented here are 5 T cell receptor beta chains from one specimen sequenced in a study of technical replicates of blood from a handful of donors. The protocol was immunoSEQ multiplex PCR, while the TCRdb copy is restricted to in-frame clones and leaves out a portion. The data show approximately 51,000 clones, around 93% seen once. The sample comprised PBMCs. The receptors shown here come from a human donor in good health. Some clones in this sample may be carry-over from other donors' samples.

In this sample, this clone turned up a few times. The J gene is TRBJ2-7, the V gene TRBV7-9; the D gene is possibly TRBD2 (5 bases). Looked up from germline, CDR1 is SEHNR and CDR2 is FQNEAQ (reference sequence). There are 12 residues in the CDR3. With 2 bases removed from V and 9 bases from J, the gap between germline ends came to 11 bases. CDR3 bases: TGTGCCAGCAGCTTAAGTTCCGGAGGGCAGTACTTC. Its translation: CASSLSSGGQYF.

This clone has more than one count but fewer than ten. This chain connects TRBV2 to TRBJ2-1; 9 bases map to TRBD1. The germline gives CDR1 SNHLY, CDR2 FYNNEI. This CDR3 contains 19 residues. Trimming cost V 2 bases and J 4 bases; bases outside gene matches: 15. The CDR3 loop reads CASSEWYPGQGRIYNEQFF. CDR3 bases: TGTGCCAGCAGTGAATGGTACCCGGGACAGGGACGGATTTACAATGAGCAGTTCTTC.

The chain employs TRBV7-9 and TRBJ2-7; 8 bases agree with TRBD1. Per the germline V gene, CDR1 is SEHNR and CDR2 is FQNEAQ (reference sequence). The CDR3 totals 16 residues. Trimming at V came to 1 base and at J to 2 bases, leaving 7 bases not matched to a gene. CDR3 residues: CASSLGQGRVTYEQYF. DNA of the CDR3: TGTGCCAGCAGCTTAGGACAGGGGCGGGTGACCTACGAGCAGTACTTC. Looking up the rest from reference TRBV7-9 and TRBJ2-7 gives the full variable domain: DTGVSQNPRHKITKRGQNVTFRCDPISEHNRLYWYRQTLGQGPEFLTYFQNEAQLEKSRLLSDRFSAERPKGSFSTLEIQRTEQGDSAMYLCASSLGQGRVTYEQYFGPGTRLTVT.

This clone was counted a single time. The chain has TRBV5-1 and TRBJ2-1, with 8 bases lining up with TRBD2. The junction had 7 bases not matched to a gene; V was cut back by 1 base and J by 7 bases. CDR3 length equals 15 residues. From germline, CDR1 is SGHRS and CDR2 YFSETQ. CDR3 sequence (DNA): TGCGCCAGCAGCTTGCGGGAGGGCCCGGATAATGAGCAGTTCTTC. As protein: CASSLREGPDNEQFF.

The rearrangement uses TRBV13 and TRBJ2-1, with 12 bases lining up with TRBD2. Trimming removed 5 bases from V and 5 bases from J; junction bases left unmatched: 7. CDR1 PRHDT and CDR2 FYEKMQ come from the germline V gene (reference sequence). The CDR3 has 16 residues. For the CDR3, the DNA is TGTGCCAGCAGCACCTATGGACTAGCGGGGCACAATGAGCAGTTCTTC. Translating gives CASSTYGLAGHNEQFF.